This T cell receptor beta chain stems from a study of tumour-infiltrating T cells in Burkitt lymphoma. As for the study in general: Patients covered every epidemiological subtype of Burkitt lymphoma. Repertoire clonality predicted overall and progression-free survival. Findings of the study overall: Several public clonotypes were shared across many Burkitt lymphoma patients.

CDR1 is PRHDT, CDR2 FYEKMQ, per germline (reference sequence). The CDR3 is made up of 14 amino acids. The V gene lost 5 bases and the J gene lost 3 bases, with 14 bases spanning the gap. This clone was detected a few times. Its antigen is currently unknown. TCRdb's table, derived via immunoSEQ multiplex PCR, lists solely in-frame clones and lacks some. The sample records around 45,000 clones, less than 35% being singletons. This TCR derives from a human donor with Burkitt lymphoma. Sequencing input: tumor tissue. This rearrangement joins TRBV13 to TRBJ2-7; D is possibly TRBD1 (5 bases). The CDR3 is CASSDRTLNYEQYF. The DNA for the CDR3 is TGTGCCAGCAGCGACCGGACACTTAACTACGAGCAGTACTTC.